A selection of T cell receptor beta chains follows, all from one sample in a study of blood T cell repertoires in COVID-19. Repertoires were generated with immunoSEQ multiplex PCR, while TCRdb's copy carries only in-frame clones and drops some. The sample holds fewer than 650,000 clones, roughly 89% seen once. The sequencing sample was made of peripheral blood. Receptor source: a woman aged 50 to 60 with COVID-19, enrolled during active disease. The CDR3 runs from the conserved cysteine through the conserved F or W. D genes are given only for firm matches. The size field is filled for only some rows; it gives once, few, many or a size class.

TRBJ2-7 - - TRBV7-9 CASSRDVISGPSYEQYF TGTGCCAGCAGCCGTGACGTAATCAGCGGACCCTCCTACGAGCAGTACTTC
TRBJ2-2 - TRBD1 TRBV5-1 CASSLEGQGRELFF TGCGCCAGCAGCTTGGAGGGACAGGGTCGGGAGCTGTTTTTT
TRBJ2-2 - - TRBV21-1 CASSPLAREGMTGELFF TGTGCCAGCAGCCCCCTAGCCAGGGAGGGTATGACCGGGGAGCTGTTTTTT
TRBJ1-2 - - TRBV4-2 CASSQVRGAEYGYTF TGTGCCAGCAGCCAAGTCCGGGGGGCTGAATATGGCTACACCTTC
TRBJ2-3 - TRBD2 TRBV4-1 CASSQVATSGGVQGTQYF TGCGCCAGCAGCCAAGTGGCGACTAGCGGGGGAGTGCAGGGTACGCAGTATTTT
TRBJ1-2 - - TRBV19 CASKPLRGYGYTF TGTGCCAGTAAGCCCCTCCGGGGCTATGGCTACACCTTC
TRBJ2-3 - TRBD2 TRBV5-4 CASSASTSGRGDTQYF TGTGCCAGCAGCGCTTCGACTAGCGGGAGGGGGGATACGCAGTATTTT
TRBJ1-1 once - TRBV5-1 CASSRGGYTEAFF TGCGCCAGCAGCCGAGGGGGATACACTGAAGCTTTCTTT
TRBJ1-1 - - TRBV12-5 CASVWGGTLNTEAFF TGTGCTAGTGTCTGGGGGGGGACACTCAACACTGAAGCTTTCTTT
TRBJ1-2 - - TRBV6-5 CASSYSPLSQYGYTF TGTGCCAGCAGTTACTCCCCACTTTCACAGTATGGCTACACCTTC
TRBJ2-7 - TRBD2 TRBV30 CAWSVGGGSIYEQYF TGTGCCTGGAGTGTGGGCGGGGGGTCCATCTACGAGCAGTACTTC
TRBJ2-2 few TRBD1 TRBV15 CATSRDRGAGELFF TGTGCCACCAGCAGGGACAGGGGAGCCGGGGAGCTGTTTTTT
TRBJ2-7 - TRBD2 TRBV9 CASSVGLAGGIEQYF TGTGCCAGCAGCGTAGGGCTAGCGGGGGGAATCGAGCAGTACTTC
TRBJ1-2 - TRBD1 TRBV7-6 CASSLDRGSYGYTF TGTGCCAGCAGCCTGGACAGGGGGTCCTATGGCTACACCTTC
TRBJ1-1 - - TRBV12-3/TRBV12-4 CASSSFTEAFF TGTGCCAGCAGTTCTTTCACTGAAGCTTTCTTT
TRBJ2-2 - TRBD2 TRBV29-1 CSVPTSGVNTGELFF TGCAGCGTTCCTACTAGCGGGGTTAACACCGGGGAGCTGTTTTTT
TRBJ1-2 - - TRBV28 CASSSGIYGYTF TGTGCCAGCAGTTCAGGGATCTATGGCTACACCTTC
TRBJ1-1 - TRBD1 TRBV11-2 CASSVGQGGISGAFF TGTGCCAGCAGCGTAGGACAGGGAGGAATATCGGGGGCTTTCTTT
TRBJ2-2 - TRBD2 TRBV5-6 CASSLGGRGRRTGELFF TGTGCCAGCAGCTTGGGCGGGAGAGGGCGGAGAACCGGGGAGCTGTTTTTT
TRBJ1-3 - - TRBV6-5 CASSQAFSGNTIYF TGTGCCAGCAGCCAGGCCTTCTCTGGAAACACCATATATTTT
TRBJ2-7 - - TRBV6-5 CASRSTYQGPNEQYF TGTGCCAGCAGGTCTACGTATCAGGGTCCTAACGAGCAGTACTTC
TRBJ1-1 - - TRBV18 CASSTFRGDTEAFF TGTGCCAGCTCAACCTTCAGGGGAGACACTGAAGCTTTCTTT
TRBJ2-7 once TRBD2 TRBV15 CATSRGAGGSGSEQYF TGTGCCACCAGCAGGGGGGCGGGGGGAAGTGGGTCCGAGCAGTACTTC
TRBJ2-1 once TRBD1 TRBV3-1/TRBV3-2 CASSPDRGSYNEQFF TGTGCCAGCAGTCCTGACAGGGGTTCGTACAATGAGCAGTTCTTC
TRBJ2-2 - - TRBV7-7 CASSSGGDTGELFF TGTGCCAGCAGCTCAGGAGGTGACACCGGGGAGCTGTTTTTT
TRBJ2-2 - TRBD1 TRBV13 CASSPAGTANTGELFF TGTGCCAGCAGCCCCGCCGGGACAGCGAACACCGGGGAGCTGTTTTTT
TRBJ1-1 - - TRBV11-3 CASSLEGLNTEAFF TGTGCCAGCAGCTTGGAGGGGTTGAACACTGAAGCTTTCTTT
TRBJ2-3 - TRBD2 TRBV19 CASSLSGASTDTQYF TGTGCCAGTAGTTTGAGCGGGGCTAGCACAGATACGCAGTATTTT
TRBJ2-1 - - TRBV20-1 CSAKVTSEQFF TGCAGTGCTAAGGTTACTAGTGAGCAGTTCTTC
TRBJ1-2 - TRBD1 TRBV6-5 CASSPEGQGVQGYTF TGTGCCAGCAGTCCTGAGGGACAGGGGGTTCAGGGCTACACCTTC
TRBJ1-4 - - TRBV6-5 CASRGADKLFF TGTGCCAGCAGAGGAGCGGACAAACTGTTTTTT
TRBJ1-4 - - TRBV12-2 CASRLPYKGFNEKLFF TGTGCAAGTCGCTTACCCTACAAGGGGTTTAATGAAAAACTGTTTTTT
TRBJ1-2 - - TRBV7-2 CASSLGKDSHGYTF TGTGCCAGCAGCTTGGGGAAAGACAGTCATGGCTACACCTTC
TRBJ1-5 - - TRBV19 CASSMAGLPNYQPQHF TGTGCCAGTAGTATGGCAGGGCTTCCCAATTATCAGCCCCAGCATTTT
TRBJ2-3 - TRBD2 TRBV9 CASSVGLAGVTDTQYF TGTGCCAGCAGCGTTGGACTAGCGGGGGTCACAGATACGCAGTATTTT
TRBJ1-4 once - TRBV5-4 CASSWDNRDEKLFF TGTGCCAGCAGCTGGGACAACCGGGATGAAAAACTGTTTTTT
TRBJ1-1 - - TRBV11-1 CASTRGGTEAFF TGTGCCAGCACCCGCGGTGGAACTGAAGCTTTCTTT
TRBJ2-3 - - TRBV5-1 CASSSDPPGTSTDTQYF TGCGCCAGCAGCTCCGATCCCCCAGGGACAAGCACAGATACGCAGTATTTT
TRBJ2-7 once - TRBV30 CAWSQGSYEQYF TGTGCCTGGAGTCAGGGCTCCTACGAGCAGTACTTC
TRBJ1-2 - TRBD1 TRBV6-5 CASWRTDRGGYTF TGTGCCAGTTGGCGGACAGACAGGGGTGGCTACACCTTC
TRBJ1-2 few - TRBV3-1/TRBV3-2 CASSQDLGLYNYGYTF TGTGCCAGCAGCCAAGACCTAGGACTTTATAACTATGGCTACACCTTC
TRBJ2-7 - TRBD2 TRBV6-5 CASSYRGRGREQYF TGTGCCAGCAGTTACCGGGGGAGGGGACGCGAGCAGTACTTC